This TCR beta chain was sequenced for a study of CD8+ T cells in alopecia areata (dated by TCRdb to the late 2010s). Background for the entire study: Treated patients were enrolled in an open-label pilot trial of oral tofacitinib, 5 to 10 mg twice daily, for moderate-to-severe alopecia areata. Tofacitinib was administered for 6 to 18 months, and 6 months of follow-up off drug were then conducted to assess delayed response and recurrence. High-throughput TCRbeta sequencing was used to examine T cell clonal expansion in alopecia areata in both the C3H/HeJ mouse model and human patients. In humans, TCRbeta sequencing was performed on scalp tissue and on sorted CD4+ and CD8+ peripheral blood T cells from healthy controls and from patients with patchy or totalis/universalis alopecia areata. Biopsies were taken from tofacitinib-treated patients at baseline and at 4 and 24 weeks of treatment, and a later scalp biopsy was taken in several of the tofacitinib-treated patients. Scalp clonality was compared among normal scalp (n=4), patchy alopecia areata scalp (n=8), and alopecia totalis/universalis scalp (n=8). RNA was extracted with the PAXgene miRNA kit for fixed scalp, the miRNeasy kit for PBMCs, and the RNeasy kit for mouse skin. immunoSEQ multiplex PCR using 35 Vbeta forward primers and 13 Jbeta reverse primers was used to amplify TCRbeta CDR3 regions. What the authors observed across the whole study: Higher clonality and more expanded CD8+ clones were observed in lesional scalp than in normal scalp, particularly in alopecia totalis/universalis, a finding suggestive of antigenic drive. Shared TCR sequences between patients were less evident than in mice, which may be partly attributable to HLA diversity in the patient population. Unlike mouse skin, where gammadelta T cells dominate, normal human skin contains resident alphabeta T cells that get sequenced too, which complicates analysis of the scalp TCR repertoire.

Interpreted using the paper, the time point label stands for: baseline before oral tofacitinib. Lesional scalp punch biopsies and peripheral blood were obtained from alopecia areata patients. After PBMCs were isolated by density centrifugation and stained for CD3, CD4 and CD8, a FACSAria was used to sort CD4+ and CD8+ T cells. This clone showed up just a few times. Its antigen target is currently unknown. Base-call qualities are not available, and no considerably larger clone is one nucleotide away. Receptor amplification or capture employed the immunoSEQ multiplex PCR assay. RNA was extracted from all samples and reverse transcribed into cDNA, which served as template for TCR sequencing. First-strand cDNA was synthesized using SuperScript III with a 2:1 mix of oligo-dT and random hexamers. A synthetic immune receptor repertoire was used to assess amplification bias, and residual bias was removed computationally. Regarding the original processing steps: Raw reads were preprocessed to remove errors, and CDR3 was defined by IMGT conventions from the conserved cysteine to phenylalanine. To get clonality, Shannon entropy was normalized by log2 of the number of productive unique TCRs and the result was subtracted from 1. Whether each scalp clone was CD4 or CD8 was inferred by checking scalp TCRbeta sequences against the CD4 and CD8 repertoires from sorted blood. Held by TCRdb, this immuneACCESS table contains in-frame sequences only and omits some clones. Under half of the omission traces to an unresolved V gene where checked; the cause of the rest is unknown. V and J calls plus clone size are reproduced from that table; the DNA served to infer D and trimming. The sample includes 100,000 to 150,000 clones, with more than 40% observed a single time. In total, the top ten clones hold 18% of the sample.

The sequence came from a human donor with alopecia areata. The input for sequencing was CD8+ T cells sorted from blood, taken at week 0.

The CDR3 has the sequence CATSRDSTRVFGTQYF. The nucleotide sequence is TGTGCCACCAGCAGAGATTCCACCAGGGTTTTCGGGACCCAGTACTTC. This chain is built from TRBV15 and TRBJ2-5; tentative D gene TRBD1, with 5 bases matching. CDR1 and CDR2 (LNHNV, YYDKDF) derive from the germline V gene (reference sequence). CDR3 length: 16 amino acids, cysteine to phenylalanine. The entry retains the CDR3 DNA only, 48 bases that are in frame from base 1. V is clipped by 0 bases and J by 7 bases, and the sequence between their germline boundaries is 18 bases long.